Each of the 2 T cell receptor beta chains below was sequenced from the same sample in a study of CD8 T cells in ankylosing spondylitis. TCRdb fed the 5' RACE reads into MiXCR, producing one record per CDR3 protein. Here the sample spans about 92,000 distinct CDR3 sequences, 7.5% to 9% being singletons. Sequencing was carried out using blood, either unsorted or a sorted T cell fraction (not recorded which). These receptors all stem from a male donor with ankylosing spondylitis or in good health (not recorded which).

This clonotype was seen many times. The chain recombines TRBV4-2 with TRBJ2-1, with TRBD2 matching over 7 bases. This CDR3 spans 17 amino acids. Unmatched junction bases numbered 7, after V lost 0 bases and J lost 2 bases. In germline, CDR1 is LGHNA, CDR2 YNFKEQ. The CDR3 is CASSQDHSAGTYNEQFF. The CDR3 bases are TGTGCCAGCAGCCAAGATCATTCAGCGGGGACCTACAATGAGCAGTTCTTC.

This clonotype was recorded at least ten times. An end of the junction does not agree with germline; a read error may underlie this. This sequence joins TRBV29-1 and TRBJ2-3; tentatively, D is TRBD1 or TRBD2 (5 bases each). Germline V gives CDR1 SQVTM, CDR2 ANQGSEA. This CDR3 is built from 12 residues. CDR3: CSVEGTTDTQYF. The CDR3 nucleotides are TGCAGCGTGGAAGGGACCACAGATACGCAGTATTTT.